Below, 7 T cell receptor beta chains from the same sample are listed, as sequenced in a study of T cell responses to AZD1222 COVID-19 vaccine. Assay used: immunoSEQ multiplex PCR; TCRdb lists only in-frame clones, some missing. The profile shows about 78,000 clones, roughly 88% of them singletons. The source material was peripheral blood, sampled 28 days after the second AZD1222 dose. The source of these receptors is an adult who received the AZD1222 COVID-19 vaccine.

The chain has TRBV19 and TRBJ2-5; 10 bases map to TRBD2. Germline assignment: CDR1 LNHDA and CDR2 SQIVND (reference sequence). Trimming cost V 6 bases and J 2 bases; bases outside gene matches: 6. The CDR3 sequence is 15 residues long. The chain's CDR3 is CASRRLAGDQETQYF. The CDR3 DNA is TGTGCCAGTAGGCGCCTAGCGGGGGATCAAGAGACCCAGTACTTC.

V and J are TRBV11-1 and TRBJ1-2; D is perhaps TRBD1 (6 bases). V dropped 0 bases and J dropped 4 bases, with 12 bases sitting between them. Germline V lookup: CDR1 SGHAT, CDR2 FQDESV (reference sequence). CDR3 length: 15 amino acids. In nucleotides, the CDR3 is TGTGCCAGCAGCTTAGCCGAACAGGGACTCTATGGCTACACCTTC. It is translated as CASSLAEQGLYGYTF.

This clone has a single count. This chain connects TRBV28 to TRBJ1-5; D is unresolved. The germline V gene has CDR1 MDHEN and CDR2 SYDVKM. The CDR3 covers 18 residues. Trimming cost V 1 base and J 3 bases, with 19 bases left between them. CDR3 sequence (DNA): TGTGCCAGCAGTTTATCTTTATCCCCCAACCTGTTCAATCAGCCCCAGCATTTT. Protein: CASSLSLSPNLFNQPQHF.

The chain is built from TRBV11-2 and TRBJ2-7; D remains unclear. Trimming shortened V by 1 base and J by 4 bases, and 5 bases separated the two germline ends. Germline values: CDR1 SGHAT, CDR2 FQNNGV. This CDR3 region has 12 residues. In DNA, the CDR3 is TGTGCCAGCAGCTTAGGGTCGTACGAGCAGTACTTC. Amino acids: CASSLGSYEQYF.

The chain combines TRBV10-3 with TRBJ1-2; D unresolved. Trimming pared 11 bases from V and 2 bases from J, leaving 15 bases between. The CDR3 spans 13 residues. The germline gives CDR1 ENHRY, CDR2 SYGVKD. In DNA form, the CDR3 reads TGTGCCGCCTCCCCGAGCGGGAACTATGGCTACACCTTC. Translated, it gives CAASPSGNYGYTF.

The chain links TRBV6-2 or TRBV6-3 to TRBJ1-1; 7 bases fit TRBD1. J was trimmed by 1 base and V by 6 bases; bases with no gene match: 20. The germline gives CDR1 MNHEY, CDR2 SVGEGT. The CDR3 has 19 amino acids. Here the CDR3 reads CASSWVLNPGQPQNTEAFF. Here the CDR3 DNA reads TGTGCCAGCAGCTGGGTCCTGAATCCGGGACAGCCCCAGAACACTGAAGCTTTCTTT.

The chain couples TRBV6-4 to TRBJ2-3, with 9 bases fitting TRBD2. This CDR3 is 17 amino acids long. V trimming: 3 bases; J trimming: 1 base; junction bases outside the gene matches: 8. CDR1 and CDR2 (germline): MRHNA, SNTAGT. CDR3 nucleotides: TGTGCCAGCAGTGAAAGGGTTAGCGGGGGCCGCACAGATACGCAGTATTTT. As protein: CASSERVSGGRTDTQYF.